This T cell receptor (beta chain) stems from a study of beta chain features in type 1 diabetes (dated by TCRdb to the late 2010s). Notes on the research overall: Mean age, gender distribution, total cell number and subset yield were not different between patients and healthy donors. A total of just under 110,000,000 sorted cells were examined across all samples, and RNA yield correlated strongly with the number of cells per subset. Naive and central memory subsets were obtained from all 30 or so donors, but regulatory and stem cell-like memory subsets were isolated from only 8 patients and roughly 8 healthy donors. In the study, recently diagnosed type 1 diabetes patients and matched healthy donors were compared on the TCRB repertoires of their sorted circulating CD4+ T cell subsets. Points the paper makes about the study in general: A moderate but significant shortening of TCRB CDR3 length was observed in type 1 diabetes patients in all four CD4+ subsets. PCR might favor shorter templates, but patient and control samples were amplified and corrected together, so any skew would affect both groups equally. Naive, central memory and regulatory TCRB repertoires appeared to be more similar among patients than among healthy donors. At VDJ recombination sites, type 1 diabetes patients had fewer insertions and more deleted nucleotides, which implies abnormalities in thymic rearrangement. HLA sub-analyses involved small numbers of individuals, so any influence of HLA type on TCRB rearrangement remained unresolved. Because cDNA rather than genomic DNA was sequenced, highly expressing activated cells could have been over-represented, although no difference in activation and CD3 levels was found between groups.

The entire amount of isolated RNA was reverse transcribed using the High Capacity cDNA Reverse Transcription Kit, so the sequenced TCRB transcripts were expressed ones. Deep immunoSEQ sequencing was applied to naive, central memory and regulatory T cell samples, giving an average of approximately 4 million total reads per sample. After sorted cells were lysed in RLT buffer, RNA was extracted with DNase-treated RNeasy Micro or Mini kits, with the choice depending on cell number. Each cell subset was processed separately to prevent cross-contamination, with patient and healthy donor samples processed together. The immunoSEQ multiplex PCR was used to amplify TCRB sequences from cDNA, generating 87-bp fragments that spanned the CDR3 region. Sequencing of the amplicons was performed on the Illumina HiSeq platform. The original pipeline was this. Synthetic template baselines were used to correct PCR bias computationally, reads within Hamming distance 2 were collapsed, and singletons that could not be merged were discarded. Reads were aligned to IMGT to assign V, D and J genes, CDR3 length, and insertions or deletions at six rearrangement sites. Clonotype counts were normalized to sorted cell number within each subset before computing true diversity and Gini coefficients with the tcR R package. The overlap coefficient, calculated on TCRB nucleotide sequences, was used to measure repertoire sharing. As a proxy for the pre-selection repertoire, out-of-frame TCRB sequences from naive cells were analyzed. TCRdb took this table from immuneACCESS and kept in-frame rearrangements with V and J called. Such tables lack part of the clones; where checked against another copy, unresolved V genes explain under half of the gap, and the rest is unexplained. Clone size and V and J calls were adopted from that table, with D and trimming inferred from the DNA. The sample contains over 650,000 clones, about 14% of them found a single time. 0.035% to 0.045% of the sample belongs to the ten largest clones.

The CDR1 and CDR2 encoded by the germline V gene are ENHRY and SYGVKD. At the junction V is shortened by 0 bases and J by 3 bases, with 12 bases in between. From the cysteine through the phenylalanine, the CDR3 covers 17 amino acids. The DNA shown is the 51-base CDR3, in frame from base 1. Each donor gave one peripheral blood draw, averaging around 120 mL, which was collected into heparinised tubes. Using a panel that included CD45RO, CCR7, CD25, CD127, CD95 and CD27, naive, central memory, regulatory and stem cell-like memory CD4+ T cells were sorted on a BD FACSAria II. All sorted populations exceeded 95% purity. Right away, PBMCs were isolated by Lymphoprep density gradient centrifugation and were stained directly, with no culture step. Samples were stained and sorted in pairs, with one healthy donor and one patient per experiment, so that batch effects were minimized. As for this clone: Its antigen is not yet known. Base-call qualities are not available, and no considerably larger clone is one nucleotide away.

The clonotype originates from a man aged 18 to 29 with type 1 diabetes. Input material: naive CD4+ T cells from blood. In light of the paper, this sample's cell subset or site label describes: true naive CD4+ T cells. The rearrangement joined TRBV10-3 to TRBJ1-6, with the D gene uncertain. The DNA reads TGTGCCATCAGTGAGTCGACTAAGGGCAGCTATAATTCACCCCTCCACTTT. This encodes CAISESTKGSYNSPLHF.